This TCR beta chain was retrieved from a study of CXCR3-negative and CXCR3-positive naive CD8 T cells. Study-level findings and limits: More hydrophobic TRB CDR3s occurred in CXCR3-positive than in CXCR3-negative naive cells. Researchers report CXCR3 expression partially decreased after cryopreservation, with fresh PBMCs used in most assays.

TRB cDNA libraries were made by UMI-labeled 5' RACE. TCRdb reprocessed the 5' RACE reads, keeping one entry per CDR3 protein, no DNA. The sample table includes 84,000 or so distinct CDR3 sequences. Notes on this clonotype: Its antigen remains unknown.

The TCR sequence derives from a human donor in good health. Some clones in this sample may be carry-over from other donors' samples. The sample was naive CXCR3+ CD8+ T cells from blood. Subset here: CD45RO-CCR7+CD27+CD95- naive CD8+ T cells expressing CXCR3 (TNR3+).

CDR3 in amino acids: CSALFGQFEQFF. This chain links TRBV29-1 with TRBJ2-1; as DNA is missing, the TRBD1 call by TCRdb cannot be tested. Germline values: CDR1 SQVTM, CDR2 ANQGSEA. This CDR3 has 12 residues.